The 27 T cell receptor beta chains listed next were all sequenced from one sample in a study of spatial heterogeneity in lung cancer. Time point specified: sample taken at primary tumor resection. Researchers sequenced whole RNA taken from tumor, nontumor lung or frozen PBMC without sorting. One entry per CDR3 protein results from TCRdb running MiXCR on the 5' RACE reads. The sample has 60,000 to 90,000 distinct CDR3 sequences; about 14% are singletons. This sample comprised PBMCs, obtained at surgery. These receptor sequences come from a male donor with early-stage non-small cell lung cancer.

There are many counts of this clonotype. The chain has TRBV24-1 and TRBJ2-3; 10 positions match TRBD1. From germline, CDR1 is KGHDR and CDR2 SFDVKD. J lost 5 bases, V lost 1 base, and 2 bases had no gene match. There are 15 residues in the CDR3. This CDR3 reads CATSDFGTGEDTQYF. In DNA form, the CDR3 reads TGTGCCACCAGTGATTTCGGGACAGGGGAAGATACGCAGTATTTT.

This clonotype turned up a few times. This chain uses TRBV12-3 or TRBV12-4 with TRBJ2-1; D may be TRBD1 or TRBD2 (5 bases each). The CDR3 has 15 amino acids. V dropped 3 bases and J dropped 3 bases, with 12 bases sitting between them. CDR3 sequence (DNA): TGTGCCAGCAGTTTTCCCCGGGGCCTCTACAATGAGCAGTTCTTC. Translated, it gives CASSFPRGLYNEQFF.

The chain couples TRBV29-1 to TRBJ1-2; 10 nucleotides line up with TRBD1. Trimming at V came to 6 bases and at J to 7 bases, leaving 8 bases not matched to a gene. Looked up from germline, CDR1 is SQVTM and CDR2 is ANQGSEA. There are 13 residues in the CDR3. The CDR3 is CSVAGQGGGGYTF. CDR3 bases: TGCAGCGTCGCCGGACAGGGGGGAGGTGGCTACACCTTC.

This clonotype was observed a few times. This chain connects TRBV5-1 to TRBJ2-5, with TRBD2 as a possible D gene (6 bases). Germline V gene data show CDR1 as SGHRS and CDR2 as YFSETQ. The V end lost 5 bases, the J end lost 0 bases, and 11 bases lay between the germline ends. The CDR3 loop spans 14 amino acids. The DNA of the CDR3 is TGCGCCAGCAGGTCCGGGACTGACCAAGAGACCCAGTACTTC. It encodes CASRSGTDQETQYF.

Regarding this clonotype: A junction boundary mismatches the germline segment, possibly from a read error. The J gene is TRBJ2-6, the V gene TRBV6-4; D perhaps matches TRBD2 (5 bases). The CDR3 runs 18 residues. CDR1 is MRHNA, CDR2 SNTAGT, per germline. The DNA for the CDR3 is TGTGCCAGCACCAGGAAGGCGGGCTTTTTTTCTGAGGCCAACGTCCTGACTTTC. The encoded protein is CASTRKAGFFSEANVLTF.

This clonotype was detected a few times. The CDR3 protein is CASSSVSGRTGELFF. The CDR3 bases are TGTGCCAGCAGCTCGGTTAGCGGGAGAACCGGGGAGCTGTTTTTT. The J gene is TRBJ2-2, the V gene TRBV11-2; 9 positions agree with TRBD2. This CDR3 contains 15 residues. The germline gives CDR1 SGHAT, CDR2 FQNNGV. After removal of 4 bases from V and 5 bases from J, the junction contained 5 bases not matched to a gene.

This chain connects TRBV27 to TRBJ2-3; D is unresolved. CDR3 length: 13 amino acids. The V gene lost 7 bases and the J gene lost 1 base, with 9 bases spanning the gap. Per germline, CDR1 MNHEY and CDR2 SMNVEV (reference sequence). The CDR3 here is CASNGPGTDTQYF. In DNA, the CDR3 is TGTGCCAGCAACGGGCCGGGCACAGATACGCAGTATTTT.

Only a few counts were recorded for this clonotype. The CDR3 DNA follows: TGCAGTCTCACTCTCGTGGCGGGTGGGCTCAGTGAGCAGTTCTTC. This sequence encodes CSLTLVAGGLSEQFF. V is TRBV20-1 and J is TRBJ2-1, with D possibly TRBD2 on 5 matching bases. The V gene lost 8 bases and the J gene lost 9 bases, with 26 bases spanning the gap. CDR1 and CDR2 (germline): DFQATT, SNEGSKA (reference sequence). CDR3 length: 15 amino acids.

The chain carries TRBV20-1 and TRBJ2-1; no firm D call. With 5 bases removed from V and 15 bases from J, the gap between germline ends came to 20 bases. Germline CDR1 DFQATT, CDR2 SNEGSKA (reference sequence). The CDR3 is 12 amino acids. CDR3 sequence reads: CSAQPLPGNAFF. CDR3 DNA: TGCAGTGCTCAGCCACTACCCGGAAACGCGTTCTTC.

This chain joins TRBV19 and TRBJ2-2; D possibly corresponds to TRBD1 (6 bases). Germline V gene data show CDR1 as LNHDA and CDR2 as SQIVND (reference sequence). The V gene lost 8 bases and the J gene lost 2 bases, with 12 bases spanning the gap. There are 14 residues in the CDR3. This CDR3 reads CASRDNPNTGELFF. The CDR3 nucleotides read TGTGCCAGTCGGGACAACCCTAACACCGGGGAGCTGTTTTTT.

J is TRBJ2-3 and V is TRBV19; D perhaps matches TRBD2 (6 bases). The V gene lost 5 bases and the J gene lost 3 bases, with 21 bases spanning the gap. This CDR3 contains 17 residues. Germline V gene data show CDR1 as LNHDA and CDR2 as SQIVND (reference sequence). CDR3 sequence: CASSLRPGLSYTDTQYF. Written as DNA, the CDR3 is TGTGCCAGTAGTTTGCGACCGGGACTCAGTTATACAGATACGCAGTATTTT.

V gene TRBV7-2 combines with J gene TRBJ2-1, with 10 bases lining up with TRBD2. Looked up from germline, CDR1 is SGHTA and CDR2 is FQGNSA. This CDR3 is built from 15 residues. The V and J ends lost 0 bases and 8 bases, in that order; junction bases with no gene match: 4. CDR3 amino acids: CASSLASGRSDEQFF. The CDR3 nucleotides read TGTGCCAGCAGCTTAGCTAGCGGGAGGAGCGATGAGCAGTTCTTC.

This clonotype appeared many times. The CDR3 here is CASSLTGFQETQYF. The CDR3 DNA is TGTGCCAGCAGCCTCACAGGGTTCCAAGAGACCCAGTACTTC. The chain carries TRBV14 and TRBJ2-5; weak D call: TRBD1 (6 bases). V dropped 4 bases and J dropped 1 base, with 10 bases sitting between them. The CDR3 spans 14 residues. The germline V gene has CDR1 SGHDN and CDR2 FVKESK.

Many counts were recorded for this clonotype. This chain links TRBV29-1 with TRBJ1-1; D may be TRBD1 (5 bases). This CDR3 has 12 residues. The V gene's germline CDR1 is SQVTM and CDR2 ANQGSEA. V was shortened by 8 bases and J by 11 bases, with 21 bases between the two germline ends. The CDR3 region is CSLGDGIAGAFF. The CDR3 DNA reads as TGCAGCCTCGGGGACGGGATAGCCGGGGCTTTCTTT.

This clonotype occurred many times. The chain uses TRBV5-1 and TRBJ2-3; either TRBD1 or TRBD2 may supply D (5 bases each). CDR1 is SGHRS, CDR2 YFSETQ, per germline. Trimming pared 3 bases from V and 0 bases from J, leaving 20 bases between. The length of the CDR3 is 18 residues. The CDR3 spells CASSSGTVIALSTDTQYF. In DNA form, the CDR3 reads TGCGCCAGCAGCTCTGGGACCGTAATTGCCCTTAGCACAGATACGCAGTATTTT. The full variable domain, with the rest looked up from reference TRBV5-1 and TRBJ2-3, is KAGVTQTPRYLIKTRGQQVTLSCSPISGHRSVSWYQQTPGQGLQFLFEYFSETQRNKGNFPGRFSGRQFSNSRSEMNVSTLELGDSALYLCASSSGTVIALSTDTQYFGPGTRLTVL.

The chain is built from TRBV7-9 and TRBJ2-3; unclear D gene. Germline V lookup: CDR1 SEHNR, CDR2 FQNEAQ (reference sequence). Trimming stripped 2 bases from V and 5 bases from J, with 5 bases between. The CDR3 has 12 residues. CDR3: CASSLLGDTQYF. CDR3 in DNA: TGTGCCAGCAGCTTATTGGGAGATACGCAGTATTTT.

This chain uses TRBV6-5 with TRBJ1-5; D gene unclear. V was clipped by 6 bases and J by 4 bases, with 13 bases between them. From germline, CDR1 is MNHEY and CDR2 SVGAGI. This CDR3 has 14 amino acids. The CDR3 region is CASRPRLTNQPQHF. The CDR3, as DNA: TGTGCCAGCAGACCCCGACTGACTAATCAGCCCCAGCATTTT.

The rearrangement uses TRBV24-1 and TRBJ1-5; no reliable D call. V gave up 6 bases and J gave up 5 bases, with 13 bases separating them. Looked up from germline, CDR1 is KGHDR and CDR2 is SFDVKD. The CDR3 sequence is 14 residues long. CDR3 DNA: TGTGCCACCAGTCCAGTTGCCCGGGATCAGCCCCAGCATTTT. It encodes CATSPVARDQPQHF.

The V call is TRBV7-9, the J call TRBJ2-1; 10 positions match TRBD2. The CDR3 loop spans 15 amino acids. The germline gives CDR1 SEHNR, CDR2 FQNEAQ (reference sequence). Trimming removed 6 bases from V and 10 bases from J; junction bases left unmatched: 12. The CDR3 reads CASRGTSGVLREQFF. The CDR3 coding sequence is TGTGCCAGCAGGGGTACTAGCGGGGTTCTCAGGGAGCAGTTCTTC.

This clonotype has more than one count but fewer than ten. This chain connects TRBV9 to TRBJ2-7, with 9 bases aligning to TRBD1. Germline V gene lookup returns CDR1 SGDLS and CDR2 YYNGEE. There are 19 residues in the CDR3. The junction had 14 bases not matched to a gene; V was cut back by 0 bases and J by 1 base. As DNA, the CDR3 is TGTGCCAGCAGCGTAGGCTACAGGGGGCGTAGGGAAGGATCCTACGAGCAGTACTTC. Residues: CASSVGYRGRREGSYEQYF.

V gene TRBV4-2 combines with J gene TRBJ1-1; D might be TRBD1 (6 bases). The CDR3 is 15 residues long. V lost 2 bases to trimming and J lost 1 base, with 11 bases between them. Germline lookup yields CDR1 LGHNA and CDR2 YNFKEQ. CDR3 sequence (DNA): TGTGCCAGCAGCCAAAACAGGGTTCAGAACACTGAAGCTTTCTTT. As protein: CASSQNRVQNTEAFF.

This chain uses TRBV20-1 with TRBJ2-1; weak D call: TRBD2 (6 bases). In germline, CDR1 is DFQATT, CDR2 SNEGSKA (reference sequence). The CDR3 sequence is 13 residues long. Trimming stripped 3 bases from V and 4 bases from J, with 10 bases between. CDR3 DNA: TGCAGTGCTAGTCCAGGGACTTACAATGAGCAGTTCTTC. Protein sequence: CSASPGTYNEQFF.

In its sample, this clonotype was seen a few times. The chain carries TRBV20-1 and TRBJ2-1; the match to TRBD1 covers 10 bases. With 1 base clipped from V and 6 bases from J, the junction kept 3 bases outside the gene matches. The CDR3 contains 14 residues. Germline CDR1 and CDR2: DFQATT and SNEGSKA (reference sequence). The CDR3 region is CSARVRDRGNEQFF. The CDR3 nucleotides read TGCAGTGCTAGAGTCCGGGACAGGGGCAATGAGCAGTTCTTC.

This clonotype showed up many times. The junction differs from germline at one of its ends, possibly a read error. V and J are TRBV4-2 and TRBJ2-1; D possibly corresponds to TRBD2 (5 bases). Germline V gene sequence: CDR1 LGHNA, CDR2 YNFKEQ. The CDR3 consists of 16 residues. The CDR3 protein is CASRQDYSAIYNEQFF. In nucleotides, the CDR3 is TGTGCCAGCAGACAAGACTATAGCGCGATTTACAATGAGCAGTTCTTC.

This clonotype was found a few times. The V and J genes are TRBV5-6 and TRBJ2-3; D is possibly TRBD2 (5 bases). Germline V gene sequence: CDR1 SGHDT, CDR2 YYEEEE. This CDR3 region has 17 residues. V was cut by 0 bases and J by 3 bases, with 17 bases left in between. CDR3 bases: TGTGCCAGCAGCTTGGGAGAAGCGGACGCTAGTACAGATACGCAGTATTTT. Its translation is CASSLGEADASTDTQYF.

In this sample, this clonotype turned up a few times. This rearrangement joins TRBV10-3 to TRBJ2-7; 8 bases line up with TRBD2. CDR1 and CDR2 from the germline V gene are ENHRY and SYGVKD. The junction had 5 bases not matched to a gene; V was cut back by 10 bases and J by 3 bases. The CDR3 has 12 amino acids. Here the CDR3 reads CATGGLDYEQYF. In DNA form, the CDR3 reads TGTGCCACCGGGGGACTAGACTACGAGCAGTACTTC.

This clonotype has at least ten counts. This chain uses TRBV9 with TRBJ1-3; D is unresolved. Germline CDR1 reads SGDLS; CDR2 reads YYNGEE. The CDR3 runs to 16 residues. V lost 4 bases and J 4 bases, leaving 18 bases between the germline ends. The CDR3 is CASSPRERVRGNTIYF. The CDR3 DNA reads TGTGCCAGCAGCCCGAGAGAGAGGGTGCGAGGAAACACCATATATTTT.